These 2 T cell receptor beta chains were sequenced from one sample in a study of cytomegalovirus exposure and HLA in healthy donors. Primers for the PCR totalled 60 Vbeta and 13 Jbeta. The table came from immunoSEQ multiplex PCR; TCRdb's copy has only in-frame clones and leaves some out. There are approximately 140,000 clones in the sample; around 78% occur only once, and around 1.9% lies in the top ten. The sample consisted of PBMCs. The receptors were sampled from a woman between 50 and 59 years old in good health and CMV-seronegative.

The chain recombines TRBV4-3 with TRBJ2-1; D might be TRBD2 (6 bases). Germline V CDR1 and CDR2: LGHNA, YSLEER. The germline V and J ends were trimmed by 4 bases and 9 bases, with 13 bases remaining between them. There are 13 residues in the CDR3. The CDR3 region has the DNA TGCGCCAGCAGCCGATACCAGGGAGGTGAGCAGTTCTTC. This sequence encodes CASSRYQGGEQFF.

This clone appeared once. In DNA form, the CDR3 reads TGTGCCAGCTCAGAACTGCCTGAGACAGTCGGCTACACCTTC. Its translation is CASSELPETVGYTF. The chain couples TRBV18 to TRBJ1-2; possible D gene TRBD1, 5 bases. V lost 5 bases and J lost 8, with 18 bases in between. CDR1 and CDR2 from the germline V gene are KGHSH and LQKENI. The CDR3 is 14 amino acids.